There are a few counts of the clone carrying this T cell receptor beta chain. The antigen is not known. Measured with immunoSEQ multiplex PCR; TCRdb has only the in-frame clones, and not every one. The sample holds 20,000 to 30,000 clones, about 89% seen once. This sample is part of a study of PD-1 blockade in classical Hodgkin lymphoma. Overall study findings and caveats: Differences between repertoires have undefined causes, possibly disease activity or prior therapy. Baseline TCR diversity was reportedly lower in newly diagnosed patients than healthy donors.

Time point defined: newly diagnosed, previously untreated cHL patient sample. The study purified CD4+ T cells from thawed PBMCs using magnetic negative selection. Newly diagnosed, untreated classical Hodgkin lymphoma PBMCs served as comparison. Trimming stripped 5 bases from V and 3 bases from J, with 10 bases between. This CDR3 is 13 amino acids long. From germline, CDR1 is MNHNS and CDR2 SASEGT. Sequencing was performed on CD4+ T cells from blood. The J gene is TRBJ1-1, the V gene TRBV6-1; D is undetermined. This TCR derives from a human donor with classical Hodgkin lymphoma. The CDR3 DNA sequence: TGTGCCAGCAGTTTTTCTAGGGACACTGAAGCTTTCTTT. Protein: CASSFSRDTEAFF.